A single sample gave rise to the 5 T cell receptor beta chains below, sequenced in a study of human T cells and chemical hapten exposure. Time point of the sample: healthy volunteer bleed at 6 weeks. Someone pulled total RNA out of unfractionated whole blood. TCRdb reanalysed the RACE reads using MiXCR and keeps one entry per CDR3 protein. The data contain some 81,000 distinct CDR3 sequences, approximately 8.6% of them seen just once; the ten biggest clones take up 1.5% to 2%. Sequenced: whole blood. The source is a female donor in good health. Some clones in this sample may be carry-over from other donors' samples.

This clonotype was detected only a few times. The V and J genes are TRBV4-3 and TRBJ1-1, with no clear D. V was pared by 0 bases and J by 1 base, with 9 bases between. There are 15 residues in the CDR3. Germline CDR1 and CDR2: LGHNA and YSLEER. The CDR3 loop reads CASSQDLGENTEAFF. The DNA for the CDR3 is TGCGCCAGCAGCCAAGATCTAGGAGAGAACACTGAAGCTTTCTTT.

The gene calls are TRBV11-3 and TRBJ2-1; D ambiguous. The V gene's germline CDR1 is SGHNT and CDR2 YENEEA. The CDR3 has 14 residues. The V and J ends lost 0 bases and 10 bases respectively, with 13 bases between them. CDR3 sequence (DNA): TGTGCCAGCAGCTTAGACTTTCCTTATGACGAGCAGTTCTTC. It is translated as CASSLDFPYDEQFF.

Ten or more counts support this clonotype. The V gene is TRBV20-1, the J gene TRBJ2-1; 8 bases are a match to TRBD1. CDR1 and CDR2 from the germline V gene are DFQATT and SNEGSKA (reference sequence). The CDR3 spans 14 residues. The J segment lost 3 bases and the V segment lost 7 bases, leaving 8 bases of the junction unmatched. The CDR3 region has the DNA TGCAGTGGCCTCAGGGGGCCCCTCTACAATGAGCAGTTCTTC. It specifies CSGLRGPLYNEQFF.

This clonotype was detected many times. The V and J genes are TRBV3-1 and TRBJ2-5, with a possible D match to TRBD2 (7 bases). This CDR3 is built from 17 residues. Germline loops: CDR1 LGHDT, CDR2 YNNKEL (reference sequence). Trimming stripped 5 bases from V and 5 bases from J, with 24 bases between. CDR3 residues: CASSKNPSGGASETQYF. Written as DNA, the CDR3 is TGTGCCAGCAGCAAGAACCCGTCTGGGGGGGCCTCGGAGACCCAGTACTTC.

This chain uses TRBV20-1 with TRBJ2-7, with D unresolved. This CDR3 region has 14 residues. Germline assignment: CDR1 DFQATT and CDR2 SNEGSKA (reference sequence). With 6 bases removed from V and 1 base from J, the gap between germline ends came to 16 bases. The CDR3 is CSAGPITGSYEQYF. As DNA, the CDR3 is TGCAGTGCGGGCCCCATTACCGGGTCCTACGAGCAGTACTTC.